Described below is a single T cell receptor beta chain sequence and its context. The antigen is unknown. The sample comes from a study of Ad26.COV2.S vaccination and SARS-CoV-2 variants. Broader study findings: The analyses of TCR breadth and depth may have understated the size of total T cell responses.

As for treatment: roughly 20 received Ad26.COV2.S at low or high dose, single or two shots; about 5 received placebo; per-sample allocation not given. The samples date from day 63 after the first vaccine or placebo injection. Based in Boston, the donor was an adult of 18-55 years. Assay: immunoSEQ multiplex PCR; the TCRdb copy retains only in-frame clones and omits some. The sample lists under 600,000 clones; 89% were seen once. Unmatched junction bases numbered 6, after V lost 4 bases and J lost 0 bases. CDR1 is LNHNV, CDR2 YYDKDF, per germline (reference sequence). There are 15 residues in the CDR3.

The V gene is TRBV15, the J gene TRBJ2-7; the match to TRBD1 covers 7 bases. Sample: peripheral blood, taken in a trial of Ad26.COV2.S vaccine versus placebo. The TCR comes from a person between 18 and 59 years old who received the Ad26.COV2.S COVID-19 vaccine or a placebo. Written as DNA, the CDR3 is TGTGCCACCAGCACTGAGACAGGGCTCTCCTACGAGCAGTACTTC. It encodes CATSTETGLSYEQYF.